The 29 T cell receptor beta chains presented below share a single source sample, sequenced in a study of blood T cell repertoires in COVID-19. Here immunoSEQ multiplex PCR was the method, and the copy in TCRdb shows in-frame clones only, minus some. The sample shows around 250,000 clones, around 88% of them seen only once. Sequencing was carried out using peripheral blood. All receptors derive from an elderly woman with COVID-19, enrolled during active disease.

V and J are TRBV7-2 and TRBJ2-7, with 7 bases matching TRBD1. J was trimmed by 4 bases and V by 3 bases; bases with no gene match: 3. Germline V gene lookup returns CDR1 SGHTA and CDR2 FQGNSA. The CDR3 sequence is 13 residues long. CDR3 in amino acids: CASSFGTEYEQYF. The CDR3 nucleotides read TGTGCCAGCAGCTTCGGGACAGAGTACGAGCAGTACTTC.

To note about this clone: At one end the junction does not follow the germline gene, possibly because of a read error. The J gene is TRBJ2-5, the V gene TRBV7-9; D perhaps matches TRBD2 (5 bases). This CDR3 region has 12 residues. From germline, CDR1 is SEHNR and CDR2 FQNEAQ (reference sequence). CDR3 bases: TGTGCCAGCAGCTTAGTTTCCGGACGGGGTGACTTC. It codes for CASSLVSGRGDF.

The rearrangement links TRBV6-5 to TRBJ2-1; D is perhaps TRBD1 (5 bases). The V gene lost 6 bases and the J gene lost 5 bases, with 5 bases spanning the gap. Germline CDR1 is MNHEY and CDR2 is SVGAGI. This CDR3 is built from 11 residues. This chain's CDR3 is CASRGDNEQFF. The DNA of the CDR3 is TGTGCCAGCAGAGGGGACAATGAGCAGTTCTTC.

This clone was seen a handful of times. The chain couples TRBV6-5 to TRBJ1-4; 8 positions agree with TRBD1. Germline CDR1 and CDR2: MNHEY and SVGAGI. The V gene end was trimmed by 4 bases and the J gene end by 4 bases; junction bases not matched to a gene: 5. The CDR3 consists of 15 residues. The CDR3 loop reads CASSWGDRGNEKLFF. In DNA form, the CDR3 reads TGTGCCAGCAGTTGGGGCGACAGGGGTAATGAAAAACTGTTTTTT.

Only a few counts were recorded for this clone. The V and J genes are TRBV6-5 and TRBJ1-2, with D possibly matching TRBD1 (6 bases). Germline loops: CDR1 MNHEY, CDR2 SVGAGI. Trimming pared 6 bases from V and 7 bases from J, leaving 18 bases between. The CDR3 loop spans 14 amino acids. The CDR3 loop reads CASRLGGLPLGYTF. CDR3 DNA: TGTGCCAGCAGGTTGGGGGGGCTCCCACTTGGCTACACCTTC.

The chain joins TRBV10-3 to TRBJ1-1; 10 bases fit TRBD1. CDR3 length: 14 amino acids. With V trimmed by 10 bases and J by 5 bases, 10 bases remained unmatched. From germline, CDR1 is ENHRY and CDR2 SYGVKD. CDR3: CATSPGQGRTEAFF. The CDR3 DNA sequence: TGTGCCACTTCCCCGGGACAGGGGCGAACTGAAGCTTTCTTT.

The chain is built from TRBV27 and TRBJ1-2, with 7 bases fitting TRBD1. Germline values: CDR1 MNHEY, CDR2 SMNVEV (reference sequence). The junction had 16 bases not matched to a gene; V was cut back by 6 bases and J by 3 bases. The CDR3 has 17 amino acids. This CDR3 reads CASSGDSPLGSYYGYTF. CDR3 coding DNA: TGTGCCAGCAGCGGGGACAGCCCTTTGGGTTCCTACTATGGCTACACCTTC.

The CDR3 sequence: CASRDRTSSTEAFF. As DNA, the CDR3 is TGTGCCAGCAGAGACAGGACCTCGAGCACTGAAGCTTTCTTT. The rearrangement uses TRBV28 and TRBJ1-1; perhaps TRBD1 as D (6 bases). This CDR3 spans 14 amino acids. From germline, CDR1 is MDHEN and CDR2 SYDVKM. V shed 6 bases and J shed 4 bases, with 15 bases lying between them.

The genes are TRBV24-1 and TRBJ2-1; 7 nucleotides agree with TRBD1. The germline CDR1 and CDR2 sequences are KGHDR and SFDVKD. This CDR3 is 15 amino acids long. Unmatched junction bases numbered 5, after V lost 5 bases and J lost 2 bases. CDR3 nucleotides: TGTGCCACCAGTGCGGGGACAGCCCCCTACAATGAGCAGTTCTTC. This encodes CATSAGTAPYNEQFF.

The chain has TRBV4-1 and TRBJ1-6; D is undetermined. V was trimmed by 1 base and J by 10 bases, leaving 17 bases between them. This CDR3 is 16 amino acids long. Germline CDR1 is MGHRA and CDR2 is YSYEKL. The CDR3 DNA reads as TGCGCCAGCAGCCAAGTTACGTCAAAGGAGAAATCACCCCTCCACTTT. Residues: CASSQVTSKEKSPLHF.

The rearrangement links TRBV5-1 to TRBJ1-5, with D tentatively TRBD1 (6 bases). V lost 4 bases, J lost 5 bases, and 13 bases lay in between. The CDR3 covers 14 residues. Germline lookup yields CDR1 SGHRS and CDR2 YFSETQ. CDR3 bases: TGCGCCAGCAGCCCCCGAGGGGGTGATCAGCCCCAGCATTTT. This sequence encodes CASSPRGGDQPQHF.

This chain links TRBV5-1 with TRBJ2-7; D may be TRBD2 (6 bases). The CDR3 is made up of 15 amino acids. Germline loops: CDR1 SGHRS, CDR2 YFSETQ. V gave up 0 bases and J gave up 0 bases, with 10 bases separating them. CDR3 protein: CASSLGGTSSYEQYF. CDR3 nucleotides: TGCGCCAGCAGCTTGGGCGGGACCAGCTCCTACGAGCAGTACTTC.

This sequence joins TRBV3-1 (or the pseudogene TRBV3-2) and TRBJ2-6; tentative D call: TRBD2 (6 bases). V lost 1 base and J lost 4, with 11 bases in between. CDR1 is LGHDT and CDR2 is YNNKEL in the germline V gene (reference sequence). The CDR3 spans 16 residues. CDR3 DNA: TGTGCCAGCAGCCAAGGCGTGGGGGGAGGGGCCAACGTCCTGACTTTC. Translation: CASSQGVGGGANVLTF.

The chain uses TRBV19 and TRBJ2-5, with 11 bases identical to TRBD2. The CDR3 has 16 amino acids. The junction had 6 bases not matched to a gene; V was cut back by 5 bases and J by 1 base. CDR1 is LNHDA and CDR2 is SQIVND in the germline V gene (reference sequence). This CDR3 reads CASSPFGLAGQETQYF. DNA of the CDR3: TGTGCCAGTAGTCCCTTCGGACTAGCGGGCCAAGAGACCCAGTACTTC.

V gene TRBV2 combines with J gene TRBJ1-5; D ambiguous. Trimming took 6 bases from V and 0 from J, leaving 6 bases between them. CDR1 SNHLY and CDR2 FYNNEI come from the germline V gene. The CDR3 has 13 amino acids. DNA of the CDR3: TGTGCCAGCAGATTATATAGCAATCAGCCCCAGCATTTT. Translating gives CASRLYSNQPQHF.

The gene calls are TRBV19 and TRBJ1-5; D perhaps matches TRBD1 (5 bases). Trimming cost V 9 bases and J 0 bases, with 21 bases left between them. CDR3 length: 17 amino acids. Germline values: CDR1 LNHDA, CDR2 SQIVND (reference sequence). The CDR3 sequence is CASETGGGSYSNQPQHF. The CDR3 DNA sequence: TGTGCCAGCGAGACTGGGGGGGGGAGCTATAGCAATCAGCCCCAGCATTTT. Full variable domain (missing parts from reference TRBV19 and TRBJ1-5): DGGITQSPKYLFRKEGQNVTLSCEQNLNHDAMYWYRQDPGQGLRLIYYSQIVNDFQKGDIAEGYSVSREKKESFPLTVTSAQKNPTAFYLCASETGGGSYSNQPQHFGDGTRLSIL.

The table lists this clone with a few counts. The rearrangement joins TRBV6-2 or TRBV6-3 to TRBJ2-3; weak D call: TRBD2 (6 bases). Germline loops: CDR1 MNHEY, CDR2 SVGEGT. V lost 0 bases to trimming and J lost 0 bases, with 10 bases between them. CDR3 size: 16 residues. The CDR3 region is CASSYSASDSTDTQYF. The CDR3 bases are TGTGCCAGCAGTTACTCAGCTAGCGATAGCACAGATACGCAGTATTTT.

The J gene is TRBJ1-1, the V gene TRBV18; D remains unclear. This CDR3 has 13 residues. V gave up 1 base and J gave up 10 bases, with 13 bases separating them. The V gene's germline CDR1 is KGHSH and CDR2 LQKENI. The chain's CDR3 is CASSPLQEETAFF. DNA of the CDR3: TGTGCCAGCTCACCACTTCAGGAAGAGACAGCTTTCTTT.

CDR3 region: CASSTADRDDNEQFF. Written as DNA, the CDR3 is TGTGCCAGTAGTACCGCGGACAGGGATGACAATGAGCAGTTCTTC. The chain recombines TRBV19 with TRBJ2-1; 8 bases are a match to TRBD1. Trimming took 4 bases from V and 5 from J; bases not matched to a gene: 7. The germline gives CDR1 LNHDA, CDR2 SQIVND (reference sequence). This CDR3 is 15 amino acids long. Based on the CDR3 plus reference TRBV19 and TRBJ2-1, the full variable domain is DGGITQSPKYLFRKEGQNVTLSCEQNLNHDAMYWYRQDPGQGLRLIYYSQIVNDFQKGDIAEGYSVSREKKESFPLTVTSAQKNPTAFYLCASSTADRDDNEQFFGPGTRLTVL.

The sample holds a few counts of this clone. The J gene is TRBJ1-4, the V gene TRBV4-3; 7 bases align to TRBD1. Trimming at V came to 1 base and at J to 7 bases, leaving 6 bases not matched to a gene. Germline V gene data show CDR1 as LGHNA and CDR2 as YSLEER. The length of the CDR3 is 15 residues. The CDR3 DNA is TGCGCCAGCAGCCAAGGGACAGGAAATTTTGAAAAACTGTTTTTT. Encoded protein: CASSQGTGNFEKLFF.

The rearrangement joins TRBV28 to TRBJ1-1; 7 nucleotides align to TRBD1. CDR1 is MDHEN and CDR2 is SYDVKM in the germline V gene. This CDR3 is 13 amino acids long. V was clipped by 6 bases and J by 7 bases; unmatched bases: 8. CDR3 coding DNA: TGTGCCAGCAGATCACAGGGGCGGGATGAAGCTTTCTTT. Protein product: CASRSQGRDEAFF.

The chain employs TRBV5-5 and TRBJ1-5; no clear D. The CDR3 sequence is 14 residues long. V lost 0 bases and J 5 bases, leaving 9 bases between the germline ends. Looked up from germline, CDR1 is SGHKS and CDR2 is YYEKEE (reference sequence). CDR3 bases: TGTGCCAGCAGCTTGGTTGAGGGATATCAGCCCCAGCATTTT. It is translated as CASSLVEGYQPQHF.

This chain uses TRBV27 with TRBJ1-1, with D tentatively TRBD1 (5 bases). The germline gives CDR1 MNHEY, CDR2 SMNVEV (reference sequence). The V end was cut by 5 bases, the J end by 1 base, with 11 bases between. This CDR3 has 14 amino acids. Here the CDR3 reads CASSPDTGNTEAFF. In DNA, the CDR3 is TGTGCCAGCAGTCCGGACACAGGGAACACTGAAGCTTTCTTT.

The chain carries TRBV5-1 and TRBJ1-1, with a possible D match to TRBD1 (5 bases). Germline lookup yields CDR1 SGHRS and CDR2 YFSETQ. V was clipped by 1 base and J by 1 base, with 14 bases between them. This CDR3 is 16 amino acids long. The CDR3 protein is CASSLIFGRENTEAFF. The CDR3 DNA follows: TGCGCCAGCAGCTTGATTTTTGGCAGGGAGAACACTGAAGCTTTCTTT.

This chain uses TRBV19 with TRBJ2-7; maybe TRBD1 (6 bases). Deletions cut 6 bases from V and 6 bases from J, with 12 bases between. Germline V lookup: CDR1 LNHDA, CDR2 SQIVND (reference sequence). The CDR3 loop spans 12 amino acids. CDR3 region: CASSPGAGEQYV. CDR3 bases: TGTGCCAGTAGCCCAGGGGCGGGCGAGCAGTACGTC.

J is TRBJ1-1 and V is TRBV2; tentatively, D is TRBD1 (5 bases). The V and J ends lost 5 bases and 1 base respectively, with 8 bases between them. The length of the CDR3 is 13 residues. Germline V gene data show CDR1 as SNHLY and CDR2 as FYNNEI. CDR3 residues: CASSRRENTEAFF. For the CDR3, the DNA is TGTGCCAGCAGTCGCAGGGAGAACACTGAAGCTTTCTTT.

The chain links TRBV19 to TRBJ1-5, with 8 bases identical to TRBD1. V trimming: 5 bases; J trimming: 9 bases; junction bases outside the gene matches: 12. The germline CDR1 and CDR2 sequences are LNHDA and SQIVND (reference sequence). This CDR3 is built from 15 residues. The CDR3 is CASSPLGQGIRPQHF. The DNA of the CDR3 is TGTGCCAGTAGTCCCCTAGGACAGGGAATACGGCCCCAGCATTTT.

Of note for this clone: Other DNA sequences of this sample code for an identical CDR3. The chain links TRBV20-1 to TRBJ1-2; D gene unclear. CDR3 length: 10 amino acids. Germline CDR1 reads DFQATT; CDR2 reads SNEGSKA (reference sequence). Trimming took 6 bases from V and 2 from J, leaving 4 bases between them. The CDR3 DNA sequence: TGCAGTGCAGAGAACTATGGCTACACCTTC. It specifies CSAENYGYTF.

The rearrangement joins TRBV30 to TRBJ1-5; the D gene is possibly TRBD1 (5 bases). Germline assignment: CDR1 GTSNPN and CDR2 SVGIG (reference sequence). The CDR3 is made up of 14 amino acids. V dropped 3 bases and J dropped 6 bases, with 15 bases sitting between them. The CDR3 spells CAWRENQGFQPQHF. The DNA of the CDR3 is TGTGCCTGGAGAGAAAATCAGGGATTTCAGCCCCAGCATTTT.